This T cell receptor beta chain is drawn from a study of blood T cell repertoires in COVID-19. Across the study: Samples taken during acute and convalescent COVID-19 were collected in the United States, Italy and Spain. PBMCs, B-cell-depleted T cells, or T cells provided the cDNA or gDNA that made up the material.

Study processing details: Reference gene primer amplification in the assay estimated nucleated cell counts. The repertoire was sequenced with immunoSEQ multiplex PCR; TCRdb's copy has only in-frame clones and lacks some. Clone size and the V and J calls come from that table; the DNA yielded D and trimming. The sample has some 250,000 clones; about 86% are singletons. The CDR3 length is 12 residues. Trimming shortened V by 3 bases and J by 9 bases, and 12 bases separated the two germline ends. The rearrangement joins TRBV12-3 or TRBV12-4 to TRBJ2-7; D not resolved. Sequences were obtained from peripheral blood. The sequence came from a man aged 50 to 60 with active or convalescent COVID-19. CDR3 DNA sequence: TGTGCCAGCAGTTTCGCCGGGTCACCGCAGTACTTC. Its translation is CASSFAGSPQYF.